This T cell receptor beta chain was observed in a study of blood T cell repertoires in COVID-19. About the research overall: The United States, Italy and Spain provided the acute and convalescent COVID-19 samples. PBMCs, B-cell-depleted T cells, or T cells were the source of the cDNA or gDNA that made up the material.

From germline, CDR1 is MDHEN and CDR2 SYDVKM. The V end lost 8 bases, the J end lost 5 bases, and 11 bases lay between the germline ends. This CDR3 spans 12 amino acids. In the study's own analysis: Estimation of nucleated cell counts was performed using reference gene primer amplification. TCRdb's table, derived via immunoSEQ multiplex PCR, lists solely in-frame clones and lacks some. V and J calls and clone size come straight from that table; D and trimming were deduced from the DNA. The repertoire has 250,000 to 300,000 clones, roughly 86% of them found once; the top ten carry around 0.92%. This chain joins TRBV28 and TRBJ2-3; no clear D gene. This TCR was sampled from a woman in her 30s who had recovered from COVID-19. The sample was PBMCs or T cells enriched from blood (not recorded which). The DNA of the CDR3 is TGTGCCAGCTCCCTCGCCGGAGATACGCAGTATTTT. Translated: CASSLAGDTQYF.